This T cell receptor beta chain was documented in a study of T cell responses to AZD1222 COVID-19 vaccine. Notes on the study in general: Clonal diversity was possibly underestimated; the donors were predominantly white British and more often female.

V lost 2 bases, J lost 3 bases, and 6 bases stayed unmatched. The CDR3 is made up of 16 amino acids. CDR1 SNHLY and CDR2 FYNNEI come from the germline V gene. Worth noting for this clone: Its target is not known.

The method was immunoSEQ multiplex PCR; TCRdb's version includes in-frame clones alone and lacks a portion of them. The table shows around 83,000 clones, with 90% occurring only once. This clonotype originated in an adult who received the AZD1222 COVID-19 vaccine. Source: peripheral blood, taken 28 days after the second AZD1222 dose. V gene TRBV2 combines with J gene TRBJ2-7; 11 bases are a match to TRBD1. The CDR3 loop is CASSEYKGQGGYEQYF. The CDR3 nucleotides are TGTGCCAGCAGTGAATATAAGGGACAGGGGGGCTACGAGCAGTACTTC.